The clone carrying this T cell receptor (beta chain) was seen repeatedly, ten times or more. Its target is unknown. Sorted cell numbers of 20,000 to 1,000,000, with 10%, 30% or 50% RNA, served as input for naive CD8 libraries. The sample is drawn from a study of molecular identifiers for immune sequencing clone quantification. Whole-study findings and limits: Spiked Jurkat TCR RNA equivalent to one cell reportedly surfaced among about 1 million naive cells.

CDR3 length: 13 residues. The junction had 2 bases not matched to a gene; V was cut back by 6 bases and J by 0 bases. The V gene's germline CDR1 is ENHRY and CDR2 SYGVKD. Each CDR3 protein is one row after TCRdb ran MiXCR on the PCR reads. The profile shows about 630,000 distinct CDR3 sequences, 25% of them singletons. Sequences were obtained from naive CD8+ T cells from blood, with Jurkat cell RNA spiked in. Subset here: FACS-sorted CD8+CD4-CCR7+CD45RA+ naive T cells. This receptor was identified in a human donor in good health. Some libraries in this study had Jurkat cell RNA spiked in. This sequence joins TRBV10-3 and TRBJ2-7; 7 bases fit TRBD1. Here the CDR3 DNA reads TGTGCCATCAGCGGGGACAGCTCCTACGAGCAGTACTTC. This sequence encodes CAISGDSSYEQYF.